These 29 T cell receptor beta chains came from one sample sequenced in a study of T cells in localized non-small cell lung cancer. Profiled with immunoSEQ multiplex PCR; TCRdb holds only in-frame clones, not every one. The repertoire consists of roughly 5,100 clones, with roughly 28% occurring once and the leading ten covering roughly 5%. Specimen: lung tumor tissue, collected before any cancer treatment. Every receptor here comes from a female donor aged 60 or older with stage I lung adenocarcinoma.

This clone was observed a single time. The chain joins TRBV25-1 to TRBJ2-7; tentatively, D is TRBD1 or TRBD2 (5 bases each). The germline CDR1 and CDR2 sequences are MGHDK and SYGVNS. The CDR3 runs to 14 residues. The V end was cut by 6 bases, the J end by 6 bases, with 18 bases between. CDR3: CASSRSVGVSEQYF. For the CDR3, the DNA is TGTGCCAGCAGCCGAAGCGTGGGGGTCAGCGAGCAGTACTTC.

This clone was seen only a few times. This chain connects TRBV11-3 to TRBJ2-5; 9 bases fit TRBD1. Trimming at V came to 5 bases and at J to 5 bases, leaving 9 bases not matched to a gene. The length of the CDR3 is 15 residues. In germline, CDR1 is SGHNT, CDR2 YENEEA. The CDR3 bases are TGTGCCAGCAGCACCTGGACAGGGGAGAGGGAGACCCAGTACTTC. Encoded protein: CASSTWTGERETQYF.

This rearrangement joins TRBV23-1 to TRBJ1-1; D gene uncertain. TRBV23-1 is designated an ORF whose function remains uncertain. V was clipped by 3 bases and J by 6 bases, with 14 bases between them. This CDR3 is built from 14 residues. The CDR3 coding sequence is TGCGCCAGCAGTCAGGGTTCTTGGCGCGCTGAAGCTTTCTTT. Protein product: CASSQGSWRAEAFF.

This clone turned up a few times. One end of the junction fails to match germline, which may point to a read error. V is TRBV11-3 and J is TRBJ2-1, with a tentative D call TRBD2 (5 bases). The CDR3 runs 17 residues. Germline values: CDR1 SGHNT, CDR2 YENEEA. The CDR3 loop reads CASSSGPHTRNYNEQFF. The CDR3, as DNA: TGTGCTAGCAGCAGTGGGCCACACACTAGAAACTACAATGAGCAGTTCTTC.

J is TRBJ1-1 and V is TRBV5-1; D is perhaps TRBD1 (5 bases). The V end lost 4 bases, the J end lost 1 base, and 11 bases lay between the germline ends. Germline CDR1 is SGHRS and CDR2 is YFSETQ. This CDR3 comprises 14 residues. The CDR3 reads CASSQGAGNTEAFF. The CDR3 DNA reads as TGCGCCAGCAGCCAAGGGGCGGGGAACACTGAAGCTTTCTTT.

This clone has only a few counts. The gene calls are TRBV7-7 and TRBJ1-4, with 7 bases that match TRBD1. CDR3 length: 15 residues. J was trimmed by 8 bases and V by 5 bases; bases with no gene match: 11. Germline CDR1 and CDR2: SSHAT and FNYEAQ (reference sequence). The CDR3 coding sequence is TGTGCCAGCAGCGAGGGCGACAGGGTTCACGAAAAACTGTTTTTT. Its translation: CASSEGDRVHEKLFF.

In its sample, this clone was seen a few times. This chain uses TRBV6-8 with TRBJ1-2; TRBD1 might be the D (5 bases). The CDR3 is 13 amino acids. Trimming stripped 5 bases from V and 5 bases from J, with 12 bases between. The germline gives CDR1 MNHGY, CDR2 SAAAGT. DNA for the CDR3: TGTGCCAGCAGTCGAGGGGCAGCATATGGCTACACCTTC. Its translation is CASSRGAAYGYTF.

The chain uses TRBV30 and TRBJ2-5, with D uncertain. The germline V and J ends were trimmed by 0 bases and 7 bases, with 12 bases remaining between them. CDR1 is GTSNPN, CDR2 SVGIG, per germline (reference sequence). CDR3 length equals 13 residues. The CDR3 nucleotides read TGTGCCTGGAGTGTGTCTGCTGGGGTGACCCAGTACTTC. Translating it yields CAWSVSAGVTQYF.

V and J are TRBV5-1 and TRBJ2-2; 8 bases match TRBD1. The CDR3 covers 16 residues. V lost 1 base, J lost 2 bases, and 4 bases stayed unmatched. Per germline, CDR1 SGHRS and CDR2 YFSETQ. CDR3 bases: TGCGCCAGCAGCTTGTCAGGGGGCGGAAACACCGGGGAGCTGTTTTTT. This gives the protein CASSLSGGGNTGELFF.

Remarks on this clone: One end of the junction fails to match germline, which may point to a read error. V usage is TRBV6-8 and J usage is TRBJ2-1; maybe TRBD2 (7 bases). CDR1 and CDR2 from the germline V gene are MNHGY and SAAAGT. The CDR3 spans 14 residues. The CDR3 spells CAISIRGGDNEQFF. In DNA, the CDR3 is TGTGCCATCAGTATTAGGGGGGGAGACAATGAGCAGTTCTTC.

The chain links TRBV29-1 to TRBJ1-2, with D maybe TRBD1 (6 bases). CDR1 is SQVTM, CDR2 ANQGSEA, per germline. CDR3 length: 13 amino acids. Trimming removed 8 bases at V and 5 bases at J, with 18 bases between. CDR3 sequence reads: CSSVQGPGYGYTF. The CDR3 DNA is TGCAGCTCCGTCCAGGGGCCGGGATATGGCTACACCTTC.

The chain carries TRBV18 and TRBJ2-1; D remains unclear. CDR1 and CDR2 (germline): KGHSH, LQKENI. The CDR3 runs 14 residues. Trimming removed 0 bases at V and 1 base at J, with 4 bases between. The CDR3 nucleotides read TGTGCCAGCTCACCACCGCAGTCCTACAATGAGCAGTTCTTC. As protein: CASSPPQSYNEQFF.

This clone is deemed medium-sized (0.01 to 0.1%). The chain is built from TRBV6-8 and TRBJ2-7; 8 nucleotides align to TRBD2. Per germline, CDR1 MNHGY and CDR2 SAAAGT. J lost 5 bases, V lost 7 bases, and 10 bases had no gene match. CDR3 size: 14 residues. CDR3 residues: CASTKAGEVDEQYF. DNA for the CDR3: TGTGCCAGCACCAAAGCGGGAGAGGTTGACGAGCAGTACTTC.

V gene TRBV19 combines with J gene TRBJ1-1; no clear D gene. This CDR3 comprises 15 residues. From germline, CDR1 is LNHDA and CDR2 SQIVND (reference sequence). V lost 5 bases, J lost 1 base, and 14 bases lay in between. This chain's CDR3 is CASSPRARRNTEAFF. In DNA, the CDR3 is TGTGCCAGTAGTCCTCGGGCCAGGCGGAACACTGAAGCTTTCTTT.

In its sample, this clone is large. This chain connects TRBV14 to TRBJ1-5; no definite D call. The germline V and J ends were trimmed by 1 base and 1 base, with 11 bases remaining between them. This CDR3 has 16 amino acids. Germline V gives CDR1 SGHDN, CDR2 FVKESK. Written as DNA, the CDR3 is TGTGCCAGCAGCCAAGGGAGTTTTGGGAGCAATCAGCCCCAGCATTTT. Amino acids: CASSQGSFGSNQPQHF. Combining the CDR3 with reference TRBV14 and TRBJ1-5 gives the whole variable domain EAGVTQFPSHSVIEKGQTVTLRCDPISGHDNLYWYRRVMGKEIKFLLHFVKESKQDESGMPNNRFLAERTGGTYSTLKVQPAELEDSGVYFCASSQGSFGSNQPQHFGDGTRLSIL.

This clone was recorded a few times. The V gene is TRBV11-3, the J gene TRBJ1-5; TRBD1 is a possible D gene (5 bases). V was pared by 3 bases and J by 7 bases, with 13 bases between. The CDR3 sequence is 14 residues long. Germline CDR1 SGHNT, CDR2 YENEEA. CDR3 residues: CASSLEDTRQPQHF. The CDR3, as DNA: TGTGCCAGCAGCTTGGAGGACACCCGACAGCCCCAGCATTTT.

V and J are TRBV29-1 and TRBJ2-3; 11 bases fit TRBD2. The germline V gene has CDR1 SQVTM and CDR2 ANQGSEA. This CDR3 contains 13 residues. Losses at the gene ends were 7 bases for V and 4 bases for J; bases not matched to a gene: 4. DNA of the CDR3: TGCAGCGCCACTAGCGGGAGTCCAGATACGCAGTATTTT. Amino acids: CSATSGSPDTQYF.

V and J are TRBV28 and TRBJ1-2; D is possibly TRBD1 (5 bases). V dropped 3 bases and J dropped 8 bases, with 22 bases sitting between them. Germline CDR1 MDHEN, CDR2 SYDVKM. The CDR3 length is 16 residues. The CDR3 loop reads CASSFMAAYQNRGYTF. The CDR3 nucleotides are TGTGCCAGCAGTTTTATGGCGGCCTACCAAAACAGGGGCTACACCTTC.

The chain is built from TRBV11-3 and TRBJ2-1; 11 nucleotides line up with TRBD2. The CDR3 extends over 14 amino acids. In germline, CDR1 is SGHNT, CDR2 YENEEA. V was clipped by 6 bases and J by 5 bases; unmatched bases: 3. CDR3 in amino acids: CASSSGRGHNEQFF. The CDR3 bases are TGTGCCAGCAGTAGCGGGAGGGGTCACAATGAGCAGTTCTTC.

V is TRBV11-3 and J is TRBJ2-1, with TRBD2 identical over 12 bases. The CDR3 is 15 amino acids. The V segment lost 7 bases and the J segment 9 bases; nucleotides outside the gene matches: 10. CDR1 is SGHNT, CDR2 YENEEA, per germline. As DNA, the CDR3 is TGTGCCAGCACCATGACTAGCGGGAGAGTCATTGAGCAGTTCTTC. It is translated as CASTMTSGRVIEQFF. Looking up the rest from reference TRBV11-3 and TRBJ2-1 gives the full variable domain: EAGVVQSPRYKIIEKKQPVAFWCNPISGHNTLYWYLQNLGQGPELLIRYENEEAVDDSQLPKDRFSAERLKGVDSTLKIQPAELGDSAVYLCASTMTSGRVIEQFFGPGTRLTVL.

V and J are TRBV19 and TRBJ1-1; 9 bases are a match to TRBD1. In germline, CDR1 is LNHDA, CDR2 SQIVND (reference sequence). The CDR3 sequence is 14 residues long. CDR3 sequence reads: CALDAGTGSTEAFF. CDR3 in DNA: TGTGCTTTGGACGCCGGGACAGGGTCAACTGAAGCTTTCTTT.

The gene calls are TRBV6-8 and TRBJ1-2; D unclear. CDR3 size: 12 residues. V was cut by 6 bases and J by 4 bases, with 9 bases left in between. Germline CDR1 and CDR2: MNHGY and SAAAGT. CDR3 protein: CASRSSGYGYTF. Written as DNA, the CDR3 is TGTGCCAGCAGGTCCTCCGGCTATGGCTACACCTTC.

Only a few counts were recorded for this clone. The chain joins TRBV9 to TRBJ2-1, with D unresolved. The CDR3 totals 12 residues. V lost 0 bases and J 6 bases, leaving 4 bases between the germline ends. The germline CDR1 and CDR2 sequences are SGDLS and YYNGEE. CDR3 DNA: TGTGCCAGCAGCGTAGGCGTCAATGAGCAGTTCTTC. It codes for CASSVGVNEQFF.

This chain joins TRBV18 and TRBJ1-2, with D unclear. CDR1 is KGHSH, CDR2 LQKENI, per germline. CDR3 size: 12 residues. V lost 4 bases and J 1 base, leaving 4 bases between the germline ends. The CDR3 is CASSLDNYGYTF. The CDR3 coding sequence is TGTGCCAGCTCACTCGATAACTATGGCTACACCTTC.

The J gene is TRBJ2-3, the V gene TRBV6-8, with TRBD1 matching 7 bases. The CDR3 runs 15 residues. Germline V lookup: CDR1 MNHGY, CDR2 SAAAGT. With V trimmed by 6 bases and J by 0 bases, 6 bases remained unmatched. The CDR3 reads CASSRGTASTDTQYF. The CDR3 nucleotides read TGTGCCAGCAGCCGAGGGACAGCGAGCACAGATACGCAGTATTTT.

Judged by abundance, this clone is medium-sized (0.01 to 0.1%). The chain joins TRBV11-3 to TRBJ2-5, with 8 bases fitting TRBD1. V lost 4 bases to trimming and J lost 0 bases; unmatched junction nucleotides: 7. CDR1 is SGHNT and CDR2 is YENEEA in the germline V gene. The CDR3 runs to 16 residues. CDR3 nucleotides: TGTGCCAGCAGCTCATTGACAGGGGAACACCAAGAGACCCAGTACTTC. It translates to CASSSLTGEHQETQYF.

This chain's CDR3 is CAWDTNSGNTIYF. The CDR3, as DNA: TGTGCCTGGGACACGAACTCTGGAAACACCATATATTTT. The V and J genes are TRBV30 and TRBJ1-3; D unresolved. Germline CDR1 is GTSNPN and CDR2 is SVGIG (reference sequence). V was shortened by 5 bases and J by 0 bases, with 8 bases between the two germline ends. This CDR3 is 13 amino acids long.

This clone was observed a few times. The rearrangement joins TRBV11-3 to TRBJ1-5; possible D gene TRBD1, 6 bases. This CDR3 comprises 15 residues. Germline-derived CDR1 and CDR2 are SGHNT and YENEEA. Trimming cost V 5 bases and J 3 bases, with 14 bases left between them. The CDR3, as DNA: TGTGCCAGCAGCGCCACTCCAGGGGCCAATCAGCCCCAGCATTTT. It specifies CASSATPGANQPQHF.

The J gene is TRBJ2-1, the V gene TRBV18; the D call may be TRBD1 or TRBD2 (5 bases each). The CDR3 runs 15 residues. Trimming pared 0 bases from V and 6 bases from J, leaving 12 bases between. Germline lookup yields CDR1 KGHSH and CDR2 LQKENI. CDR3 residues: CASSPPPPGANEQFF. The DNA of the CDR3 is TGTGCCAGCTCACCACCGCCCCCCGGGGCCAATGAGCAGTTCTTC.